This T cell receptor beta chain is drawn from a study of OX40 agonist ivuxolimab in advanced cancers. With respect to the entire study: Ivuxolimab, which targeted the costimulatory receptor OX40 (CD134), was an agonistic, fully human IgG2 monoclonal antibody. Intravenous ivuxolimab was administered to patients every 2 weeks at six dose levels: 0.01, 0.1, 0.3, 1.5, 3 and 10 mg/kg. Among the roughly 50 dose-escalation patients, 19 had hepatocellular carcinoma, roughly 15 melanoma, 9 renal cell carcinoma and 9 head and neck cancer. The dose-escalation cohort was 82.7% male with a mean age of about 58 years, ranging from roughly 23 to 85. Patients were allowed to have had prior anti-PD-1, anti-PD-L1 or anti-CTLA-4 therapy, and around 40% of the dose-escalation patients had previously received checkpoint inhibitors. Partial responses occurred in three dose-escalation patients, of whom one had hepatocellular carcinoma and two had cutaneous melanoma. The purpose of peripheral TCRbeta sequencing was to test whether ivuxolimab changed TCR sequence diversity and led to clonal T-cell expansion. The monotherapy dose-escalation portion (N = 52 patients) of the phase I ivuxolimab trial is reported in the paper. What the work shows at the level of the full study, not this receptor alone: At doses of 0.1 to 3.0 mg/kg, clonal expansion of both CD4+ and CD8+ blood T cells was observed from baseline to week 6. Antigen specificity was not determined for the clonally expanded peripheral T cells. After ivuxolimab, expanded clones were on average more numerous among CD8+ T cells than among CD4+ T cells. Low levels of normalized T-cell clonal expansion were also seen in some patients who did not respond. In the 0.1-3.0 mg/kg groups, partial responders had among the lowest normalized peripheral clonal expansion, particularly in CD8+ T cells.

Genomic DNA was extracted from sorted cells for sequencing of the TCRbeta CDR3 region. The immunoSEQ Assay was used for sequencing of TCRbeta CDR3 regions. TCRdb stores this immuneACCESS table with in-frame sequences only. Part of the clones is absent; in the studies checked, under half of the shortfall reflects unresolved V genes, and no reason is known for the rest. Recorded for this sample are 90,000 to 120,000 clones; 80% to 95% of them occurred a single time. The ten most abundant clones make up 1% to 1.5% of the sample. The trial excluded patients who had a history of autoimmune disease or were on systemic immunosuppression. Peripheral blood for TCR sequencing was drawn from every dose cohort at baseline, at cycle 4 day 1 and at cycle 7 day 1. Samples came from an open-label, multicenter, first-in-human phase I dose-escalation trial of ivuxolimab. Adults with locally advanced or metastatic melanoma, renal cell, hepatocellular, or head and neck squamous cell carcinoma were enrolled in the trial. Before TCR sequencing, CD4+ T cells and CD8+ T cells were sorted from peripheral blood as separate populations.

This clone came up once. Its antigen remains unidentified. Base qualities are not provided; no much larger clone lies one nucleotide away. The sample was CD4+ or CD8+ T cells sorted from blood, taken in a trial of the OX40 agonist ivuxolimab. The sequence was obtained from an adult with an advanced solid tumor such as melanoma, head and neck, liver or kidney cancer.

The CDR3 sequence is CASSSGLAPGNEQFF. Read as DNA, the sequence is TGTGCCAGCAGTTCCGGACTAGCGCCGGGCAATGAGCAGTTCTTC. Recombination joined TRBV28 with TRBJ2-1, and 9 bases in between align with TRBD2. At the junction V is shortened by 4 bases and J by 6 bases; bases outside the gene matches: 7. For CDR1 and CDR2, the germline V gene lists MDHEN and SYDVKM. The CDR3, cysteine through phenylalanine, is 15 amino acids long. Just the 45-base CDR3 DNA is kept, in frame starting at base 1. With the rest looked up from the reference TRBV28 and TRBJ2-1 genes rather than sequenced, the full variable domain is DVKVTQSSRYLVKRTGEKVFLECVQDMDHENMFWYRQDPGLGLRLIYFSYDVKMKEKGDIPEGYSVSREKKERFSLILESASTNQTSMYLCASSSGLAPGNEQFFGPGTRLTVL.